This TCR beta chain comes out of a study of shared clonotypes between healthy human individuals. The V and J ends lost 6 bases and 0 bases respectively, with 17 bases between them. This CDR3 is built from 16 residues. Germline lookup yields CDR1 ENHRY and CDR2 SYGVKD. Sequenced by immunoSEQ multiplex PCR; TCRdb stores in-frame clones only, minus some. The profile shows under 600,000 clones, roughly four fifths of them singletons. The TCR originated in a woman aged 40 to 50 in good health. Some clones in this sample may be carry-over from other donors' samples. The chain links TRBV10-3 to TRBJ1-1; D might be TRBD1 (5 bases). Input material: PBMCs. CDR3 region: CAISAKSGHLNTEAFF. The DNA of the CDR3 is TGTGCCATCAGCGCAAAAAGCGGACACCTGAACACTGAAGCTTTCTTT.